This TCR beta chain comes out of a study of post-analysis software for immune sequencing data. The overall study: Courses of disease covered relapsing-remitting, secondary progressive and progressive-relapsing multiple sclerosis.

This clonotype has just a few counts. Its antigen is unidentified. This CDR3 contains 12 residues. With 5 bases removed from V and 6 bases from J, the gap between germline ends came to 7 bases. Germline assignment: CDR1 SGHAT and CDR2 FQDESV (reference sequence). Notes on the study in general: The study found significantly lower normalized Chao1 diversity in multiple sclerosis patients than in controls. A handful of TRBV segments appeared more often in patients than in controls, and TRBV5-6, TRBV5-1 and TRBV20-1 were among these.

Unique molecular identifiers were carried by the TCR beta cDNA libraries. TCRdb used MiXCR to reprocess the PCR reads, holding one entry per CDR3 protein. Seen here are 160,000 or so distinct CDR3 sequences, roughly 35% observed once, and the top ten hold around 30%. The sequence came from a girl aged 5 to 17 with multiple sclerosis. The specimen comprised blood, sampled after autologous hematopoietic stem cell transplantation. V gene TRBV11-1 combines with J gene TRBJ2-2; unclear D gene. CDR3 bases: TGTGCCAGCAGCCTGGAAGCCGGGGAGCTGTTTTTT. Translation gives CASSLEAGELFF.